This entry is about one T cell receptor (beta chain). This sample is drawn from a study of blood T cell repertoires in COVID-19. The wider study: Spain, Italy and the United States supplied samples that represented acute and convalescent COVID-19. Sources were T cells, B-cell-depleted T cells, or PBMCs; the material itself was cDNA or gDNA.

Methods used by the authors: Amplified reference gene primers provided the basis for estimating nucleated cell counts. Only in-frame clones appear in the TCRdb table, and some are missing; sequencing was by immunoSEQ multiplex PCR. V and J calls and clone size are given by that table; D and trimming were obtained from the DNA. The sample carries 230,000 or so clones, 65% to 90% recorded once. Germline V gene data show CDR1 as SEHNR and CDR2 as FQNEAQ (reference sequence). V gave up 2 bases and J gave up 3 bases; unmatched junction bases: 1. This CDR3 is 14 amino acids long. Sequenced sample: peripheral blood. This clonotype was sampled from a middle-aged woman who had recovered from COVID-19. The V gene is TRBV7-9, the J gene TRBJ1-2; 9 positions match TRBD1. CDR3 coding DNA: TGTGCCAGCAGCTTAACAGGGGGCCACTATGGCTACACCTTC. It specifies CASSLTGGHYGYTF.